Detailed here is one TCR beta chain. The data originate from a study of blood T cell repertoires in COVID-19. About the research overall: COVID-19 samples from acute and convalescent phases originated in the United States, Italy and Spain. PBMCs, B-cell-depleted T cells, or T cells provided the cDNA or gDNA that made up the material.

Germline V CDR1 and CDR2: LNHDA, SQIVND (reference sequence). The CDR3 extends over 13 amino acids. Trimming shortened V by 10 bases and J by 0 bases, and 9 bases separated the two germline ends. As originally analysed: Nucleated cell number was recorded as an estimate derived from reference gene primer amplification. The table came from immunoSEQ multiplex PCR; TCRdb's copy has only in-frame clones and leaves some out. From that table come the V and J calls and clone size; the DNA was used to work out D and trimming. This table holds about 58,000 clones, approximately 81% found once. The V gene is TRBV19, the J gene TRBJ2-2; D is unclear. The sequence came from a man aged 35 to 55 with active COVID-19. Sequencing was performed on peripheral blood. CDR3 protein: CATDTSNTGELFF. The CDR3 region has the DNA TGTGCCACTGACACTTCGAACACCGGGGAGCTGTTTTTT.